Listed below are T cell receptor beta chains from one sample, sequenced in a study of regulatory T cells in long-lasting Graves disease. TCRdb analysed the multiplex PCR reads with MiXCR anew, one entry per CDR3 protein. This sample has some 450,000 distinct CDR3 sequences, with about 16% found just once. In addition, the sample was reused for a study of T cells in Graves' hyperthyroidism and ophthalmopathy.

The starting material was peripheral blood mononuclear cells (PBMCs), obtained at new diagnosis, from a patient treated with antithyroid drugs. All receptors come from a woman in her twenties or thirties with Graves disease. The CDR3 runs from the conserved cysteine through the conserved F or W. D genes are given only for firm matches. Only part of the rows carry a size: once, few, many, or a class if the clone is expanded.

V gene: TRBV6-1
D gene: NA
clone size: many
J gene: TRBJ2-7
CDR3 protein: CASSEFRGGTSEQYF
CDR3 DNA: TGTGCCAGCAGTGAGTTCCGTGGGGGGACCTCCGAGCAGTACTTC

V gene: TRBV9
D gene: NA
clone size: many
J gene: TRBJ1-1
CDR3 protein: CASSVLGTANTEAFF
CDR3 DNA: TGTGCCAGCAGCGTCCTCGGGACGGCGAACACTGAAGCTTTCTTT

V gene: TRBV5-1
D gene: NA
clone size: few
J gene: TRBJ2-1
CDR3 protein: CASMGAVEQFF
CDR3 DNA: TGCGCCAGCATGGGAGCCGTAGAGCAGTTCTTC

V gene: TRBV5-1
D gene: NA
clone size: NA
J gene: TRBJ1-2
CDR3 protein: CASSGVPNYGYTF
CDR3 DNA: TGCGCCAGCAGCGGAGTGCCTAACTATGGCTACACCTTC

V gene: TRBV27
D gene: NA
clone size: NA
J gene: TRBJ1-6
CDR3 protein: CASSTLNSPLHF
CDR3 DNA: TGTGCCAGCAGTACGTTGAATTCACCCCTCCACTTT

V gene: TRBV10-3
D gene: NA
clone size: few
J gene: TRBJ2-2
CDR3 protein: CAIGAGGLGELFF
CDR3 DNA: TGTGCCATCGGGGCAGGGGGACTCGGGGAGCTGTTTTTT

V gene: TRBV20-1
D gene: TRBD1
clone size: NA
J gene: TRBJ1-2
CDR3 protein: CSARGQGTNYGYTF
CDR3 DNA: TGCAGTGCAAGGGGACAGGGGACTAACTATGGCTACACCTTC

V gene: TRBV12-5
D gene: TRBD2
clone size: many
J gene: TRBJ2-3
CDR3 protein: CASGLAGSDTQYF
CDR3 DNA: TGTGCTAGTGGACTAGCGGGATCAGATACGCAGTATTTT

V gene: TRBV7-9
D gene: NA
clone size: many
J gene: TRBJ2-2
CDR3 protein: CASSLGTGRWTGELFF
CDR3 DNA: TGTGCCAGCAGCTTAGGGACGGGACGTTGGACCGGGGAGCTGTTTTTT

V gene: TRBV19
D gene: NA
clone size: few
J gene: TRBJ1-5
CDR3 protein: CASSPHRIRSRQPQHF
CDR3 DNA: TGTGCCAGTAGTCCCCACCGTATCCGGTCAAGGCAGCCCCAGCATTTT

V gene: TRBV20-1
D gene: TRBD1
clone size: many
J gene: TRBJ2-2
CDR3 protein: CSARPGTGGLGGELFF
CDR3 DNA: TGCAGTGCTAGACCTGGGACAGGGGGCTTGGGCGGGGAGCTGTTTTTT

V gene: TRBV28
D gene: TRBD1
clone size: many
J gene: TRBJ1-1
CDR3 protein: CASSQGENTEAFF
CDR3 DNA: TGTGCCAGCAGTCAGGGGGAGAACACTGAAGCTTTCTTT

V gene: TRBV7-2
D gene: NA
clone size: many
J gene: TRBJ1-5
CDR3 protein: CASSPLMEPQHF
CDR3 DNA: TGTGCCAGCAGCCCACTTATGGAGCCCCAGCATTTT

V gene: TRBV2
D gene: TRBD1
clone size: many
J gene: TRBJ2-1
CDR3 protein: CASRVQGGDEQFF
CDR3 DNA: TGTGCCAGCAGGGTACAAGGGGGCGATGAGCAGTTCTTC

V gene: TRBV18
D gene: TRBD2
clone size: NA
J gene: TRBJ2-2
CDR3 protein: CASLPRRGSPTGELFF
CDR3 DNA: TGTGCCAGCTTACCCAGGCGGGGGAGCCCCACCGGGGAGCTGTTTTTT